This passage covers 14 T cell receptor beta chains from one sample sequenced in a study of blood T cell repertoires in COVID-19. Profiling relied on immunoSEQ multiplex PCR, and the TCRdb table lists in-frame clones only, not all of them. The sample includes about 210,000 clones, approximately 82% of them seen just once. Sequencing input: peripheral blood. The receptors stem from a woman aged 45-60 years with acute or convalescent COVID-19.

The CDR3 region is CASSLSIPGQGSYEQYF. CDR3 in DNA: TGTGCCAGCAGTTTATCGATTCCCGGACAGGGGTCCTACGAGCAGTACTTC. This chain uses TRBV27 with TRBJ2-7; 9 bases line up with TRBD1. V was clipped by 0 bases and J by 1 base; unmatched bases: 7. The CDR3 loop spans 17 amino acids. Looked up from germline, CDR1 is MNHEY and CDR2 is SMNVEV (reference sequence).

The chain employs TRBV10-1 and TRBJ1-2; no firm D call. V was shortened by 0 bases and J by 4 bases, with 9 bases between the two germline ends. Germline CDR1 is WNHNN and CDR2 is SYGVQD (reference sequence). The CDR3 spans 14 residues. CDR3 amino acids: CASSESPDTYGYTF. The CDR3 DNA reads TGCGCCAGCAGTGAGTCCCCCGACACCTATGGCTACACCTTC.

This clone was counted only a few times. The genes are TRBV6-1 and TRBJ2-7; 9 bases map to TRBD1. From germline, CDR1 is MNHNS and CDR2 SASEGT. V dropped 3 bases and J dropped 3; count of bases not matched to a gene: 6. The CDR3 consists of 15 residues. CDR3 sequence: CASSDLGQGYYEQYF. The CDR3 DNA reads as TGTGCCAGCAGTGACCTCGGACAGGGGTACTACGAGCAGTACTTC.

This clone has ten or more counts. This chain uses TRBV6-5 with TRBJ1-2; 9 bases align to TRBD1. The V gene's germline CDR1 is MNHEY and CDR2 SVGAGI. V was pared by 6 bases and J by 2 bases, with 4 bases of the junction left unmatched. CDR3 length: 14 residues. CDR3 region: CASRVGTGNYGYTF. The CDR3 DNA is TGTGCCAGCAGAGTAGGGACAGGGAACTATGGCTACACCTTC.

This chain uses TRBV6-6 with TRBJ2-6; 7 bases align to TRBD1. From germline, CDR1 is MNHNY and CDR2 SVGAGI (reference sequence). The junction had 10 bases not matched to a gene; V was cut back by 5 bases and J by 0 bases. CDR3 length: 18 amino acids. The CDR3 DNA reads as TGTGCCAGCAGTCGTGCCGGGACAGTGTACTCTGGGGCCAACGTCCTGACTTTC. Protein product: CASSRAGTVYSGANVLTF.

The chain uses TRBV12-3 or TRBV12-4 and TRBJ1-5; TRBD1 aligns across 7 bases. The CDR3 loop spans 13 amino acids. With 5 bases clipped from V and 5 bases from J, the junction kept 3 bases outside the gene matches. Here the CDR3 DNA reads TGTGCCAGCAGTCAGGGGGAAGATCAGCCCCAGCATTTT. Encoded protein: CASSQGEDQPQHF.

The chain employs TRBV5-1 and TRBJ2-2, with 9 bases lining up with TRBD1. J was trimmed by 1 base and V by 1 base; bases with no gene match: 8. The CDR3 extends over 18 amino acids. Germline V CDR1 and CDR2: SGHRS, YFSETQ. DNA for the CDR3: TGCGCCAGCAGCTTGCTCCAGGGACAGGGTCTGAACACCGGGGAGCTGTTTTTT. Protein sequence: CASSLLQGQGLNTGELFF.

The rearrangement joins TRBV9 to TRBJ1-3; tentatively, D is TRBD1 (5 bases). V was cut by 4 bases and J by 4 bases, with 15 bases left in between. The CDR3 runs to 15 residues. Germline assignment: CDR1 SGDLS and CDR2 YYNGEE. The CDR3 sequence: CASSPSPGIGNTIYF. DNA of the CDR3: TGTGCCAGCAGCCCCTCCCCAGGGATAGGAAACACCATATATTTT.

This clone was seen a few times. The CDR3 spells CASSLWGRGNTEAFF. The CDR3 DNA reads as TGTGCCAGCAGTTTATGGGGGAGGGGGAACACTGAAGCTTTCTTT. The chain links TRBV27 to TRBJ1-1; maybe TRBD1 (5 bases). Trimming shortened V by 1 base and J by 1 base, and 10 bases separated the two germline ends. Germline assignment: CDR1 MNHEY and CDR2 SMNVEV (reference sequence). This CDR3 is built from 15 residues.

This clone came up many times. The genes are TRBV28 and TRBJ2-1, with D possibly matching TRBD2 (6 bases). There are 14 residues in the CDR3. CDR1 and CDR2 from the germline V gene are MDHEN and SYDVKM. V was shortened by 3 bases and J by 5 bases, with 11 bases between the two germline ends. CDR3 region: CASSFGGANNEQFF. In nucleotides, the CDR3 is TGTGCCAGCAGTTTCGGCGGGGCCAACAATGAGCAGTTCTTC.

The chain joins TRBV3-1 (or the pseudogene TRBV3-2) to TRBJ1-1, with D unclear. CDR3 size: 12 residues. The V gene's germline CDR1 is LGHDT and CDR2 YNNKEL (reference sequence). The ends were cut back, 8 bases at V and 0 bases at J, with 7 bases in the middle. The CDR3 DNA sequence: TGTGCCAGCGGGCAGATGAACACTGAAGCTTTCTTT. This translates into CASGQMNTEAFF.

This chain joins TRBV7-2 and TRBJ2-1; TRBD2 matches at 10 bases. Trimming removed 9 bases from V and 2 bases from J; junction bases left unmatched: 13. There are 17 residues in the CDR3. In germline, CDR1 is SGHTA, CDR2 FQGNSA. CDR3 residues: CARGLGLAGEPYNEQFF. The CDR3, as DNA: TGTGCCAGGGGTCTAGGGCTAGCGGGAGAACCCTACAATGAGCAGTTCTTC.

The chain uses TRBV29-1 and TRBJ2-1; D is perhaps TRBD1 (5 bases). Germline lookup yields CDR1 SQVTM and CDR2 ANQGSEA. This CDR3 spans 13 amino acids. V was cut by 2 bases and J by 6 bases, with 11 bases left in between. The CDR3 reads CSVETDTTNEQFF. Written as DNA, the CDR3 is TGCAGCGTTGAAACGGACACAACCAATGAGCAGTTCTTC.

The chain combines TRBV28 with TRBJ2-1; 14 bases match TRBD2. The germline V gene has CDR1 MDHEN and CDR2 SYDVKM. The CDR3 has 17 residues. Trimming cost V 6 bases and J 7 bases; bases outside gene matches: 11. The CDR3 is CASREGGLAGVGNEQFF. The CDR3 DNA is TGTGCCAGCAGAGAGGGGGGACTAGCGGGAGTGGGGAATGAGCAGTTCTTC.